This is a list of T cell receptor beta chains from one sample in a study of a mutant IDH1 vaccine in newly diagnosed glioma. Libraries were prepared by immunoSEQ multiplex PCR; TCRdb keeps only in-frame clonotypes and omits some of them. The data show 31,000 or so clones, about 80% seen once. No antigen has been identified for these receptors. The material sequenced was PBMCs, taken from a glioma patient whose treatment included an IDH1 peptide vaccine. Receptors originate from a man between 25 and 39 years old with glioma. The CDR3 runs from the conserved cysteine through the conserved F or W. D genes are given only for firm matches. Rows may omit the clone size; those that give it use once, few, many or a size class.

j_gene: TRBJ2-7
d_gene: TRBD1
abundance: -
v_gene: TRBV30
CDR3aa: CAWEDRQGNLPYEQYF
CDR3nt: TGTGCCTGGGAAGACAGACAGGGCAACCTCCCCTACGAGCAGTACTTC

j_gene: TRBJ1-4
d_gene: TRBD1
abundance: -
v_gene: TRBV5-5
CDR3aa: CASSFHQAGTGPEKLFF
CDR3nt: TGTGCCAGCAGTTTCCATCAAGCCGGGACAGGACCCGAAAAACTGTTTTTT

j_gene: TRBJ2-1
d_gene: -
abundance: -
v_gene: TRBV7-2
CDR3aa: CASSPLTGYNEQFF
CDR3nt: TGTGCCAGCAGCCCTTTGACTGGGTACAATGAGCAGTTCTTC

j_gene: TRBJ2-2
d_gene: -
abundance: -
v_gene: TRBV5-1
CDR3aa: CASSPAPTGVDTGELFF
CDR3nt: TGCGCCAGCAGCCCCGCCCCGACGGGGGTAGACACCGGGGAGCTGTTTTTT

j_gene: TRBJ2-7
d_gene: TRBD1
abundance: -
v_gene: TRBV10-2
CDR3aa: CASSEDKYRTGDDEQYF
CDR3nt: TGCGCCAGCAGTGAGGATAAATATAGGACAGGGGACGACGAGCAGTACTTC

j_gene: TRBJ2-7
d_gene: TRBD1
abundance: once
v_gene: TRBV27
CDR3aa: CASSRDSSYEQYF
CDR3nt: TGTGCCAGCAGCCGGGACAGTTCCTACGAGCAGTACTTC

j_gene: TRBJ1-3
d_gene: -
abundance: -
v_gene: TRBV19
CDR3aa: CASCPVSGNTIYF
CDR3nt: TGTGCCAGTTGTCCCGTCTCTGGAAACACCATATATTTT

j_gene: TRBJ2-3
d_gene: -
abundance: -
v_gene: TRBV29-1
CDR3aa: CSVVFRGTDTQYF
CDR3nt: TGCAGCGTTGTCTTTAGGGGCACAGATACGCAGTATTTT

j_gene: TRBJ2-1
d_gene: -
abundance: -
v_gene: TRBV19
CDR3aa: CASSIGYGTVYNEQFF
CDR3nt: TGTGCCAGTAGTATAGGATACGGGACCGTGTACAATGAGCAGTTCTTC

j_gene: TRBJ2-2
d_gene: TRBD1
abundance: -
v_gene: TRBV5-1
CDR3aa: CASSLLAGGNTGELFF
CDR3nt: TGCGCCAGCAGCCTCCTTGCAGGGGGCAACACCGGGGAGCTGTTTTTT

j_gene: TRBJ2-7
d_gene: TRBD1
abundance: medium-sized
v_gene: TRBV7-2
CDR3aa: CASSTVGQGGGGQYF
CDR3nt: TGTGCCAGCAGCACCGTCGGACAGGGGGGAGGTGGGCAGTACTTC

j_gene: TRBJ1-4
d_gene: -
abundance: -
v_gene: TRBV25-1
CDR3aa: CASSESGTTNEKLFF
CDR3nt: TGTGCCAGCAGTGAATCAGGAACAACTAATGAAAAACTGTTTTTT

j_gene: TRBJ1-2
d_gene: -
abundance: -
v_gene: TRBV5-1
CDR3aa: CASSTGQSNYGYTF
CDR3nt: TGCGCCAGCAGCACCGGACAGAGTAACTATGGCTACACCTTC

j_gene: TRBJ2-5
d_gene: TRBD2
abundance: -
v_gene: TRBV7-9
CDR3aa: CASSSGLAGGTGKETQYF
CDR3nt: TGTGCCAGCAGCTCCGGACTAGCGGGAGGGACGGGGAAAGAGACCCAGTACTTC

j_gene: TRBJ2-7
d_gene: -
abundance: once
v_gene: TRBV27
CDR3aa: CASSLSSDSYEQYF
CDR3nt: TGTGCCAGCAGTTTAAGCTCGGACAGCTACGAGCAGTACTTC

j_gene: TRBJ2-7
d_gene: TRBD1
abundance: -
v_gene: TRBV4-1
CDR3aa: CASSQVTGGEYEQYF
CDR3nt: TGCGCCAGCAGCCAAGTTACAGGGGGCGAGTACGAGCAGTACTTC